Below are 19 T cell receptor beta chains sequenced from a single sample in a study of T cell responses to AZD1222 COVID-19 vaccine. Only in-frame clones appear in the TCRdb table, and some are missing; sequencing was by immunoSEQ multiplex PCR. This table holds under 100,000 clones, around 86% found once. Sample: peripheral blood, taken on day 0 of AZD1222 vaccination. These receptors came from an adult in good health.

V gene TRBV11-3 combines with J gene TRBJ1-1; the D is unclear. Trimming took off 1 base at V and 5 bases at J, with 8 bases between the two ends. The length of the CDR3 is 13 residues. In germline, CDR1 is SGHNT, CDR2 YENEEA. CDR3 nucleotides: TGTGCCAGCAGCTTAGTCGGTGGGACTGAAGCTTTCTTT. Its translation: CASSLVGGTEAFF. Supplemented by reference TRBV11-3 and TRBJ1-1, the full variable domain reads EAGVVQSPRYKIIEKKQPVAFWCNPISGHNTLYWYLQNLGQGPELLIRYENEEAVDDSQLPKDRFSAERLKGVDSTLKIQPAELGDSAVYLCASSLVGGTEAFFGQGTRLTVV.

This clone was recorded once. The genes are TRBV29-1 and TRBJ1-2, with unresolved D. V lost 7 bases, J lost 1 base, and 7 bases lay in between. This CDR3 has 11 amino acids. Germline V CDR1 and CDR2: SQVTM, ANQGSEA. CDR3 DNA: TGCAGCGGAACAGATAACTATGGCTACACCTTC. Protein sequence: CSGTDNYGYTF.

The V gene is TRBV5-6, the J gene TRBJ1-3; D is undetermined. With 1 base removed from V and 6 bases from J, the gap between germline ends came to 5 bases. The germline CDR1 and CDR2 sequences are SGHDT and YYEEEE. This CDR3 is 12 amino acids long. CDR3 sequence reads: CASSLWENTIYF. The DNA for the CDR3 is TGTGCCAGCAGCTTGTGGGAAAACACCATATATTTT.

V usage is TRBV27 and J usage is TRBJ2-2, with D uncertain. Between the trimmed V and J ends, which lost 0 bases and 5 bases, there was a span of 13 bases. Germline CDR1 reads MNHEY; CDR2 reads SMNVEV (reference sequence). The length of the CDR3 is 16 residues. The CDR3 nucleotides are TGTGCCAGCAGTTTATCGATGTGGAGAGAGACCGGGGAGCTGTTTTTT. It codes for CASSLSMWRETGELFF.

This chain connects TRBV10-3 to TRBJ2-2; 11 bases match TRBD1. The CDR3 runs 15 residues. J gave up 4 bases and V 8 bases, and 6 bases lay outside the gene matches. The germline V gene encodes CDR1 ENHRY and CDR2 SYGVKD. Here the CDR3 DNA reads TGTGCCATCGGCGGGGACAGGGGGAGCACCGGGGAGCTGTTTTTT. Its protein is CAIGGDRGSTGELFF.

The J gene is TRBJ2-1, the V gene TRBV7-2; possibly TRBD2 for D (5 bases). Germline CDR1 reads SGHTA; CDR2 reads FQGNSA. The CDR3 runs to 14 residues. The V gene lost 3 bases and the J gene lost 7 bases, with 13 bases spanning the gap. CDR3 sequence: CASSLARVENEQFF. The DNA of the CDR3 is TGTGCCAGCAGCTTGGCGAGGGTAGAAAATGAGCAGTTCTTC. The variable domain in full, with the rest retrieved from reference TRBV7-2 and TRBJ2-1, is GAGVSQSPSNKVTEKGKDVELRCDPISGHTALYWYRQSLGQGLEFLIYFQGNSAPDKSGLPSDRFSAERTGGSVSTLTIQRTQQEDSAVYLCASSLARVENEQFFGPGTRLTVL.

The rearrangement uses TRBV28 and TRBJ1-2; maybe TRBD1 (5 bases). Looked up from germline, CDR1 is MDHEN and CDR2 is SYDVKM. The V end lost 6 bases, the J end lost 1 base, and 18 bases lay between the germline ends. This CDR3 contains 16 residues. The CDR3 sequence is CASREGGPQGNYGYTF. CDR3 bases: TGTGCCAGCAGGGAGGGCGGTCCCCAGGGTAACTATGGCTACACCTTC.

The V and J genes are TRBV28 and TRBJ2-3, with D possibly being TRBD1 (6 bases). The CDR3 has 15 residues. V lost 7 bases and J 1 base, leaving 15 bases between the germline ends. Germline CDR1 is MDHEN and CDR2 is SYDVKM. DNA of the CDR3: TGTGCCAGCACCTTGGACAGACTCGGCACAGATACGCAGTATTTT. It translates to CASTLDRLGTDTQYF.

The V gene is TRBV2, the J gene TRBJ2-3; D gene ambiguous. The germline gives CDR1 SNHLY, CDR2 FYNNEI. The CDR3 spans 15 residues. V lost 1 base to trimming and J lost 3 bases, with 11 bases between them. In DNA, the CDR3 is TGTGCCAGCAGTGAAGGGAGCAGGTCAACAGATACGCAGTATTTT. Protein: CASSEGSRSTDTQYF.

This chain joins TRBV5-4 and TRBJ2-7; 9 positions match TRBD1. Germline-derived CDR1 and CDR2 are SGHNT and YYREEE (reference sequence). Trimming cost V 1 base and J 2 bases; bases outside gene matches: 4. The CDR3 extends over 15 amino acids. CDR3 sequence (DNA): TGTGCCAGCAGCTTGTGGACAGGGGATCCCTACGAGCAGTACTTC. Translation gives CASSLWTGDPYEQYF.

A note on this clone: Other nucleotide sequences in the sample specify the same CDR3. This chain uses TRBV10-1 with TRBJ2-2; D remains unclear. Germline V gene lookup returns CDR1 WNHNN and CDR2 SYGVQD (reference sequence). V lost 6 bases to trimming and J lost 5 bases, with 7 bases between them. This CDR3 is built from 12 residues. CDR3 DNA: TGCGCCAGCAGCCTGGGGACCGGGGAGCTGTTTTTT. Protein sequence: CASSLGTGELFF.

This CDR3 reads CASTTARLAGVGSSYEQYF. The CDR3 DNA reads TGTGCCAGCACCACCGCGCGGTTAGCGGGAGTCGGATCCTCCTACGAGCAGTACTTC. This sequence joins TRBV27 and TRBJ2-7, with 9 bases lining up with TRBD2. Per the germline V gene, CDR1 is MNHEY and CDR2 is SMNVEV (reference sequence). V lost 7 bases, J lost 0 bases, and 19 bases stayed unmatched. The CDR3 totals 19 residues.

The chain has TRBV28 and TRBJ1-4; D unclear. The CDR3 sequence is 12 residues long. Trimming removed 5 bases from V and 8 bases from J, with 9 bases in between. The germline gives CDR1 MDHEN, CDR2 SYDVKM. CDR3 DNA: TGTGCCAGCAGTACAATTTTCGAAAAACTGTTTTTT. Its protein product is CASSTIFEKLFF.

The chain carries TRBV27 and TRBJ2-2; no definite D call. The CDR3 is 14 amino acids. V lost 2 bases to trimming and J lost 6 bases, with 10 bases between them. Germline V gene lookup returns CDR1 MNHEY and CDR2 SMNVEV (reference sequence). The DNA of the CDR3 is TGTGCCAGCAGTTTAGTCATAAACCCCGGGGAGCTGTTTTTT. This translates into CASSLVINPGELFF.

The rearrangement joins TRBV9 to TRBJ2-7; tentative D call: TRBD1 (5 bases). CDR1 and CDR2 from the germline V gene are SGDLS and YYNGEE. Trimming stripped 0 bases from V and 5 bases from J, with 18 bases between. The length of the CDR3 is 16 residues. The CDR3 is CASSVGPQGMRDEQYF. The CDR3 coding sequence is TGTGCCAGCAGCGTAGGGCCCCAGGGAATGCGAGACGAGCAGTACTTC.

The rearrangement uses TRBV29-1 and TRBJ1-4; 10 bases fit TRBD1. V was clipped by 6 bases and J by 8 bases; unmatched bases: 6. CDR1 SQVTM and CDR2 ANQGSEA come from the germline V gene. CDR3 length: 13 amino acids. The CDR3 DNA is TGCAGCGTACAGACAGGGGGCTTAGAAAAACTGTTTTTT. Its protein product is CSVQTGGLEKLFF.

The chain combines TRBV19 with TRBJ1-5; D is unresolved. Germline CDR1 LNHDA, CDR2 SQIVND (reference sequence). V shed 3 bases and J shed 0 bases, with 9 bases lying between them. The CDR3 is 15 amino acids. In DNA, the CDR3 is TGTGCCAGTAGTATGGCGCCATATAGCAATCAGCCCCAGCATTTT. It translates to CASSMAPYSNQPQHF.

The chain links TRBV5-1 to TRBJ2-2; weak D call: TRBD2 (6 bases). The CDR3 is 17 amino acids. V was pared by 3 bases and J by 1 base, with 16 bases between. CDR1 is SGHRS, CDR2 YFSETQ, per germline. In DNA form, the CDR3 reads TGCGCCAGCAGCTCTGGACTATCCGGGAAGAACACCGGGGAGCTGTTTTTT. It is translated as CASSSGLSGKNTGELFF.

The rearrangement links TRBV19 to TRBJ2-7, with 10 bases aligning to TRBD2. The V segment lost 3 bases and the J segment 4 bases; nucleotides outside the gene matches: 6. This CDR3 is 15 amino acids long. The germline V gene encodes CDR1 LNHDA and CDR2 SQIVND (reference sequence). CDR3 in DNA: TGTGCCAGTAGTATCCTAGCGGGAGCGCAGTACGAGCAGTACTTC. Amino acid sequence: CASSILAGAQYEQYF.